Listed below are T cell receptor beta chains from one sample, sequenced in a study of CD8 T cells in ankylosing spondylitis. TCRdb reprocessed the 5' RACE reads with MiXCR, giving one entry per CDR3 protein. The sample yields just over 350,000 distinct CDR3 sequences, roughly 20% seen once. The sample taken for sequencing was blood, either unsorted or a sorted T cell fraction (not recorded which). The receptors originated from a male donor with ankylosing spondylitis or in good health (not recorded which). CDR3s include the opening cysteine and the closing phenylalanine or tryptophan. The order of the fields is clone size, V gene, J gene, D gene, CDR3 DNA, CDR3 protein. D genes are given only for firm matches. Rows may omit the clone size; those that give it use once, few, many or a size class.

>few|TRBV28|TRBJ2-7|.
TGTGCCAGCAGTTTAGCAGGGACGGAGAGCTACGAGCAGTACTTC
CASSLAGTESYEQYF
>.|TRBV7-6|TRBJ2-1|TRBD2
TGTGCCAGCGTTCTGGGGGGGACCAATGAGCAGTTCTTC
CASVLGGTNEQFF
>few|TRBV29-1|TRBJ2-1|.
TGCAGCGTTGTCGGGGGCCAGGGGTCCTACAATGAGCAGTTCTTC
CSVVGGQGSYNEQFF
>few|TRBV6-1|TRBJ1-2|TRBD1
TGTGCCAGCAGTGCTGAGGGGGCGGATGGCTACACCTTC
CASSAEGADGYTF
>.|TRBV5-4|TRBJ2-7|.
TGTGCCAGCAGCACTTGGGGGGCAGGGGACGAGCAGTACTTC
CASSTWGAGDEQYF
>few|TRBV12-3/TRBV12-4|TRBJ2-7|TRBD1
TGTGCCAGCAGACCGACAGGGGTCCGCTACGAGCAGTACTTC
CASRPTGVRYEQYF
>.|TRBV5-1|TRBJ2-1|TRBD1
TGCGCCAGCAGCTTGGGGGACAGGGTTCCCTACAATGAGCAGTTCTTC
CASSLGDRVPYNEQFF
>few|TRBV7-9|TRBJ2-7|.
TGTGCCAGCAGCCCGCCGTCGGCCAACGAGCAGTACTTC
CASSPPSANEQYF
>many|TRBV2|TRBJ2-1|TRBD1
TGTGCCAGCAGTGAATTAATTTTAGGGGGCGGGTCCTACAATGAGCAGTTCTTC
CASSELILGGGSYNEQFF
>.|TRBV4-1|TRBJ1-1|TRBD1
TGCGCCAGCAGCCAACTCGGGACAGGACTGTGGGACACTGAAGCTTTCTTT
CASSQLGTGLWDTEAFF
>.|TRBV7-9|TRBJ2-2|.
TGTGCCAGCAGCTCCCCCCGAGCTGGCACCGGGGAGCTGTTTTTT
CASSSPRAGTGELFF
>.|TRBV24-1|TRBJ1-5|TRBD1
TGTGCCACCGGGACAGGGATAGGTGGTCAGCCCCAGCATTTT
CATGTGIGGQPQHF
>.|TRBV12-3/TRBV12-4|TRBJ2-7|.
TGTGCCACCACCTGGGGCAGGCCTAAAGACGAGCAGTACTTC
CATTWGRPKDEQYF
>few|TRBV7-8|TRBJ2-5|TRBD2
TGTGCCAGCAGCTTAGTACTAGCGGGGGTTCCCGATGATCCCCAGTACTTC
CASSLVLAGVPDDPQYF
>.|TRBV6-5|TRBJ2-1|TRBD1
TGTGCCAGCAGTTACTCGATGACAGGGCTAAATGAGCAGTTCTTC
CASSYSMTGLNEQFF
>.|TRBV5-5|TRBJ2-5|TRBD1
TGTGCCAGCAGCTTAGGACAGGGGGAGGCGGAGACCCAGTACTTC
CASSLGQGEAETQYF
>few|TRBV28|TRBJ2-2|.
TGTGCCAGCAGTTTAGTGGGAGGCATCACCGGGGAGCTGTTTTTT
CASSLVGGITGELFF
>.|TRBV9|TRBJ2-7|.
TGTGCCAGCAGCGTAGAGGGCAGCCCAAACTACGAGCAGTACTTC
CASSVEGSPNYEQYF
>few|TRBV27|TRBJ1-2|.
TGTGCCAGCAGTTCGCCCGGGGAACATGGCTACACCTTC
CASSSPGEHGYTF
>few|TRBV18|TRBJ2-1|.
TGTGCCAGCTCACCGATTGGACAGGCGGGGTTCTCCTACAATGAGCAGTTCTTC
CASSPIGQAGFSYNEQFF
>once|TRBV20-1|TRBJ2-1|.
TGCAGTGCTACCTCGAGGGGGGCCAATGAGCAGTTCTTC
CSATSRGANEQFF
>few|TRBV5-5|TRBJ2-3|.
TGTGCCAGCAGCTTGCCCAAATATAGGCCGCGAGTCGATACGCAGTATTTT
CASSLPKYRPRVDTQYF
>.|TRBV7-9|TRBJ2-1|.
TGTGCCAGCAGCTTAGCTGTCGGACAGCTAGACAATGAGCAGTTCTTC
CASSLAVGQLDNEQFF
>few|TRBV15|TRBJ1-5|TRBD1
TGTGCCACCAGCACCCCCAGACAGGGGCCAAATCAGCCCCAGCATTTT
CATSTPRQGPNQPQHF
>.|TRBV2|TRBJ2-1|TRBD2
TGTGCCAGCAGCGAAACCGGGACTAGCCGATACAATGAGCAGTTCTTC
CASSETGTSRYNEQFF
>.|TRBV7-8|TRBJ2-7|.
TGTGCCAGCAGCGCGACCACAGGGGAGCAGTACTTC
CASSATTGEQYF
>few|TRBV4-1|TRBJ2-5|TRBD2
TGCGCCAGCAGCCAAGCCACGGGGGGGCTCGAGACCCAGTACTTC
CASSQATGGLETQYF
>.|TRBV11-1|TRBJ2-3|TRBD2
TGTGCCAGCGCCCGTGGACGGGGGGGTATAGATACGCAGTATTTT
CASARGRGGIDTQYF
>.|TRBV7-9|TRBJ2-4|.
TGTGCCAGCAGCTTTACCCCGCAAAACATTCAGTACTTC
CASSFTPQNIQYF